This T cell receptor (beta chain) comes out of a study of OX40 agonist ivuxolimab in advanced cancers. In the study overall: Aged roughly 23 to 80 with a mean of roughly 65 years, they were approximately 79% male. Findings and caveats of the study: CD4+ and CD8+ blood T cells expanded clonally by week 6 at 0.1 to 3.0 mg/kg.

This clone occurred a few times. Its antigen remains unidentified. Excluded were patients having autoimmune disease history or systemic immunosuppression. This table comes from immunoSEQ multiplex PCR, and its TCRdb copy is limited to in-frame clones, with some not included. The sample holds 15,000 to 25,000 clones, 65% to 70% seen once. The CDR3 length is 12 residues. Trimming removed 6 bases from V and 5 bases from J, with 8 bases in between. Germline V CDR1 and CDR2: SNHLY, FYNNEI. The clonotype originates from an adult with an advanced solid tumor such as melanoma, head and neck, liver or kidney cancer. Here the sequenced sample was CD4+ or CD8+ T cells sorted from blood, taken in a trial of the OX40 agonist ivuxolimab. The chain is built from TRBV2 and TRBJ1-5; D unclear. Written as DNA, the CDR3 is TGTGCCAGCAGCTTGCTAGATCAGCCCCAGCATTTT. Amino acid sequence: CASSLLDQPQHF.